The following is a T cell receptor (beta chain) sequence with its context. The sample belongs to a study of blood T cell repertoires in COVID-19. Study overall: The United States, Italy and Spain were the sources of the acute and convalescent COVID-19 samples. In each case, the material was cDNA or gDNA derived from T cells, B-cell-depleted T cells, or PBMCs.

The CDR3 has 15 amino acids. Study processing details: Reference gene primers were amplified, and this amplification served to estimate nucleated cell counts. TCRdb's table, derived via immunoSEQ multiplex PCR, lists solely in-frame clones and lacks some. V, J and clone size were drawn from that table, and D and trimming were deduced from the DNA. This table holds over 450,000 clones, roughly nine tenths found once. Seattle cases were enrolled at active infection and followed longitudinally. The genes are TRBV21-1 and TRBJ1-5. TRBV21-1 is labeled a pseudogene. The material sequenced was peripheral blood. The receptor's source is a man aged 18 to 30 with COVID-19, enrolled during active disease. This chain's CDR3 is CASSKPGTLDQPQHF. As DNA, the CDR3 is TGTGCCAGCAGCAAACCAGGGACTTTAGATCAGCCCCAGCATTTT.